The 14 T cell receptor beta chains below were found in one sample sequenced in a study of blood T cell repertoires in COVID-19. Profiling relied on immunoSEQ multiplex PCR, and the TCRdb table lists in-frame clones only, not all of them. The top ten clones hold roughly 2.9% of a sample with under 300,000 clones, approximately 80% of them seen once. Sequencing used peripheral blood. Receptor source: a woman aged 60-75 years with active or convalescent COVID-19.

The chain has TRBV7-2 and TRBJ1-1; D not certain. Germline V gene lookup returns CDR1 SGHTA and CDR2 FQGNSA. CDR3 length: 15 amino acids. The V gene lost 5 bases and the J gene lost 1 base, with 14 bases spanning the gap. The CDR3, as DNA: TGTGCCAGCAGCCCAGAGGCGATAAAGAACACTGAAGCTTTCTTT. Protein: CASSPEAIKNTEAFF. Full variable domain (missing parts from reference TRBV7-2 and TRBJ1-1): GAGVSQSPSNKVTEKGKDVELRCDPISGHTALYWYRQSLGQGLEFLIYFQGNSAPDKSGLPSDRFSAERTGGSVSTLTIQRTQQEDSAVYLCASSPEAIKNTEAFFGQGTRLTVV.

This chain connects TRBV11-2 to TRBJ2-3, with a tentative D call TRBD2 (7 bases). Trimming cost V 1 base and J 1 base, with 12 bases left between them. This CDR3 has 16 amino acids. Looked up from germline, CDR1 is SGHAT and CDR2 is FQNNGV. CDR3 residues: CASSLGGGQGTDTQYF. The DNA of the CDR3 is TGTGCCAGCAGCTTAGGGGGGGGGCAGGGCACAGATACGCAGTATTTT.

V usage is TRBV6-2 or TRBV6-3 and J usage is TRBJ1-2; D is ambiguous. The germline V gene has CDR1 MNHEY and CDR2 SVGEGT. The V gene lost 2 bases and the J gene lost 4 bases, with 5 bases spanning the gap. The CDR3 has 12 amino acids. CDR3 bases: TGTGCCAGCAGTTACGAGAGCTATGGCTACACCTTC. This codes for CASSYESYGYTF.

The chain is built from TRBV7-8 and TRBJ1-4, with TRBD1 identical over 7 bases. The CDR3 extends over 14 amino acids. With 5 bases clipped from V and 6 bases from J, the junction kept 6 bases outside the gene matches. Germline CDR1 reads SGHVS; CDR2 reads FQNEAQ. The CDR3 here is CASSLSTGHEKLFF. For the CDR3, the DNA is TGTGCCAGCAGCCTATCGACAGGGCATGAAAAACTGTTTTTT.

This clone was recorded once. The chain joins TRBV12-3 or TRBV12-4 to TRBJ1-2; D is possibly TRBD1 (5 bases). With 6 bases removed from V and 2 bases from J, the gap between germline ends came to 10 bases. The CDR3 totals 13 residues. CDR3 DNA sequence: TGTGCCAGCAGCGCGGGACGGAACTATGGCTACACCTTC. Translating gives CASSAGRNYGYTF.

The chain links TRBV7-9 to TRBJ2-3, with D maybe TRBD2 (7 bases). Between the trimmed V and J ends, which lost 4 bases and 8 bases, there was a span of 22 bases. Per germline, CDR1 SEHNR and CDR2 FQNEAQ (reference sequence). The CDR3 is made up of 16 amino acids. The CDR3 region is CASSSNRGGSAGTQYF. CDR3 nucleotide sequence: TGTGCCAGCAGCTCCAATAGGGGGGGGTCCGCAGGTACGCAGTATTTT.

CDR3 sequence (DNA): TGTGCCACCTGGACAGAGATGAACACTGAAGCTTTCTTT. Its translation: CATWTEMNTEAFF. V gene TRBV12-3 or TRBV12-4 combines with J gene TRBJ1-1; TRBD1 might be the D (6 bases). Trimming cost V 10 bases and J 0 bases, with 12 bases left between them. CDR3 size: 13 residues.

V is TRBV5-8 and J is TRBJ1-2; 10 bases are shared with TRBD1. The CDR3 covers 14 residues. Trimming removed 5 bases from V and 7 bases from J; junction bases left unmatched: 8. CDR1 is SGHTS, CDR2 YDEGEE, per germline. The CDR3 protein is CASSTRDRGFGYTF. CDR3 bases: TGTGCCAGCAGTACCCGGGACAGGGGATTTGGCTACACCTTC. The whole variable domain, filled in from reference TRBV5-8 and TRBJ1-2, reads EAGVTQSPTHLIKTRGQQATLRCSPISGHTSVYWYQQALGLGLQFLLWYDEGEERNRGNFPPRFSGRQFPNYSSELNVNALELEDSALYLCASSTRDRGFGYTFGSGTRLTVV.

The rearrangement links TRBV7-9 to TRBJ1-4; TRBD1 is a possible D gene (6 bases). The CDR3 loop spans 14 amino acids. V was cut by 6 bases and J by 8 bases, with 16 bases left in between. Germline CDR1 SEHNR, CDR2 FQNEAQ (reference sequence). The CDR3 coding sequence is TGTGCCAGCAGTCCAGGGGATGAAGTAGAAAAACTGTTTTTT. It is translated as CASSPGDEVEKLFF.

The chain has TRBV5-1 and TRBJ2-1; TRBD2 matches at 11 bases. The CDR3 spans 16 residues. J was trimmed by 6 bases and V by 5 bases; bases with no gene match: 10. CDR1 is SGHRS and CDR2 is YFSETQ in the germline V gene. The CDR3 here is CASSPFSGGAVNEQFF. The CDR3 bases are TGCGCCAGCAGTCCCTTTAGCGGGGGGGCCGTCAATGAGCAGTTCTTC.

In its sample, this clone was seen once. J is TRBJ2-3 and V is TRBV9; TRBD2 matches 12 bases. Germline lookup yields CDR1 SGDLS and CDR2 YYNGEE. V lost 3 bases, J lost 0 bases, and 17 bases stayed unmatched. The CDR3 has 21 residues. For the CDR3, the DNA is TGTGCCAGCAGCGGGGGGGTTGAGGGACTAGCGGGTCCTACTAGCACAGATACGCAGTATTTT. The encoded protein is CASSGGVEGLAGPTSTDTQYF.

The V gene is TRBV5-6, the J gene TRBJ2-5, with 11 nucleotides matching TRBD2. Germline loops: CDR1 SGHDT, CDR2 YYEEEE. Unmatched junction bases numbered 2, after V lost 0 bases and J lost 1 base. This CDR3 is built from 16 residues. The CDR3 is CASSLGGLAVQETQYF. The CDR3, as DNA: TGTGCCAGCAGCTTGGGGGGACTAGCGGTCCAAGAGACCCAGTACTTC.

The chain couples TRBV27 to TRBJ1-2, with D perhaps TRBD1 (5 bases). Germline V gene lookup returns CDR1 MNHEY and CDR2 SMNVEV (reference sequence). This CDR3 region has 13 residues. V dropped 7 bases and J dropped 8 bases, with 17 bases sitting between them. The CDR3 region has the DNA TGTGCCAGCACCGGTTGGAGGGGTAACGGCTACACCTTC. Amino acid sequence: CASTGWRGNGYTF.

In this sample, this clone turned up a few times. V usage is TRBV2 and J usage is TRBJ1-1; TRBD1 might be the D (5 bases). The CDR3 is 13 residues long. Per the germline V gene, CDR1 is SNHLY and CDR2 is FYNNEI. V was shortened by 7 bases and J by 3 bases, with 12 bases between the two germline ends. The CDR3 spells CASKAGRDTEAFF. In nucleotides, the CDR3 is TGTGCCAGCAAGGCAGGGAGGGACACTGAAGCTTTCTTT.